This T cell receptor (beta chain) was recorded in a study of T-cell memory formation after mild COVID-19. Study background: There were largely donor-specific TCR clusters.

This clonotype appeared a few times. Its antigen is as yet unknown. Sample barcodes and UMIs were carried by the TCR alpha and TCR beta cDNA libraries that 5'RACE generated with constant-segment primers. TCRdb re-called the 5' RACE reads through MiXCR, storing one row per CDR3 protein. Of just over 200,000 distinct CDR3 sequences in the sample, 9.5% are singletons; the top ten hold 3% to 4%. The CDR3 covers 17 residues. The germline V gene has CDR1 KGHSH and CDR2 LQKENI. With 6 bases removed from V and 0 bases from J, the gap between germline ends came to 18 bases. Study results and caveats: Day 15 to 85 contracting clones showed balanced CD4/CD8; later expanders leaned CD4+. The authors did not confirm SARS-CoV-2 specificity of second-wave clones peaking day 37.

This clonotype was sampled from a man younger than 35 who had mild COVID-19 (a few samples of this study predate the infection). Cell type and time point are not known. The sample taken for sequencing was PBMCs or a T cell subset sorted from them (not recorded which). The chain combines TRBV18 with TRBJ1-5; maybe TRBD1 (6 bases). The CDR3 reads CASSKQGPILSNQPQHF. The CDR3 nucleotides read TGTGCCAGCTCGAAACAGGGACCGATCCTTAGCAATCAGCCCCAGCATTTT.